Below are 28 T cell receptor beta chains sequenced from a single sample in a study of T-cell reconstitution after alpha-beta-depleted transplantation in children. Unique molecular identifiers were incorporated when the TCRbeta library was constructed. In TCRdb, the PCR reads were re-called with MiXCR into one record per CDR3 protein. This sample has approximately 640,000 distinct CDR3 sequences, with 16% found just once. The source material was PBMCs from the stem cell graft donor, sampled from the stem cell graft. Receptors originate from a human donor who donated a stem cell graft to a child with acute myeloid leukemia.

This clonotype was recorded only once. The gene calls are TRBV7-6 and TRBJ2-7; no definite D call. This CDR3 is 13 amino acids long. The V gene's germline CDR1 is SGHVS and CDR2 FNYEAQ. V gave up 3 bases and J gave up 3 bases, with 9 bases separating them. The CDR3 DNA follows: TGTGCCAGCAGCTTCAACAGCCTCTACGAGCAGTACTTC. Its translation: CASSFNSLYEQYF.

The J gene is TRBJ1-3, the V gene TRBV7-2; no clear D gene. Per the germline V gene, CDR1 is SGHTA and CDR2 is FQGNSA. The CDR3 loop spans 18 amino acids. Between the trimmed V and J ends, which lost 0 bases and 1 base, there was a span of 16 bases. CDR3 nucleotides: TGTGCCAGCAGCTTAGCAGCAACGGTGGTTGGATCTGGAAACACCATATATTTT. It specifies CASSLAATVVGSGNTIYF.

This clonotype was picked up many times. V is TRBV7-2 and J is TRBJ2-1; D might be TRBD1 (6 bases). Trimming left V 5 bases short and J 4 bases short, with 12 bases between. There are 14 residues in the CDR3. The germline gives CDR1 SGHTA, CDR2 FQGNSA. CDR3 loop: CASSLRTEYNEQFF. The CDR3 DNA sequence: TGTGCCAGCAGCCTACGGACAGAATACAATGAGCAGTTCTTC. The full variable domain, with the rest looked up from reference TRBV7-2 and TRBJ2-1, is GAGVSQSPSNKVTEKGKDVELRCDPISGHTALYWYRQSLGQGLEFLIYFQGNSAPDKSGLPSDRFSAERTGGSVSTLTIQRTQQEDSAVYLCASSLRTEYNEQFFGPGTRLTVL.

This clonotype was seen many times. J is TRBJ2-1 and V is TRBV27, with D perhaps matching TRBD2 (6 bases). The ends were cut back, 8 bases at V and 8 bases at J, with 7 bases in the middle. The CDR3 contains 10 residues. CDR1 is MNHEY and CDR2 is SMNVEV in the germline V gene (reference sequence). Here the CDR3 reads CASGGYEQFF. CDR3 sequence (DNA): TGTGCCAGCGGGGGGTATGAGCAGTTCTTC.

This clonotype has ten or more counts. This chain uses TRBV5-1 with TRBJ1-1, with D hard to call. The germline gives CDR1 SGHRS, CDR2 YFSETQ. The CDR3 runs to 15 residues. The germline V and J ends were trimmed by 5 bases and 0 bases, with 14 bases remaining between them. The CDR3 reads CASSSGLNMNTEAFF. CDR3 coding DNA: TGCGCCAGCAGTTCGGGCCTTAACATGAACACTGAAGCTTTCTTT. Drawing the rest from reference TRBV5-1 and TRBJ1-1, the complete variable domain is KAGVTQTPRYLIKTRGQQVTLSCSPISGHRSVSWYQQTPGQGLQFLFEYFSETQRNKGNFPGRFSGRQFSNSRSEMNVSTLELGDSALYLCASSSGLNMNTEAFFGQGTRLTVV.

The V call is TRBV10-3, the J call TRBJ2-7; 9 bases align to TRBD1. Per the germline V gene, CDR1 is ENHRY and CDR2 is SYGVKD. Trimming took 3 bases from V and 3 from J; bases not matched to a gene: 9. The CDR3 loop spans 16 amino acids. This CDR3 reads CAISDPNRGQIYEQYV. DNA for the CDR3: TGTGCCATCAGTGATCCTAACAGGGGGCAAATCTACGAGCAGTACGTC.

This clonotype has a handful of counts. This chain joins TRBV9 and TRBJ2-6; 7 bases match TRBD1. Unmatched junction bases numbered 7, after V lost 4 bases and J lost 0 bases. Germline loops: CDR1 SGDLS, CDR2 YYNGEE. This CDR3 is built from 17 residues. The CDR3: CASSPLGQRSGANVLTF. The CDR3 region has the DNA TGTGCCAGCAGCCCCCTGGGACAGCGCTCTGGGGCCAACGTCCTGACTTTC.

This chain links TRBV5-1 with TRBJ1-5; 11 bases align to TRBD1. J lost 6 bases, V lost 0 bases, and 5 bases had no gene match. The CDR3 is 16 residues long. Germline V gene sequence: CDR1 SGHRS, CDR2 YFSETQ. Written as DNA, the CDR3 is TGCGCCAGCAGCTTGGGCCCGGACAGGGGGCTTCAGCCCCAGCATTTT. This codes for CASSLGPDRGLQPQHF.

The table lists this clonotype with a few counts. The chain couples TRBV12-3 or TRBV12-4 to TRBJ1-2, with TRBD1 matching 9 bases. After removal of 4 bases from V and 4 bases from J, the junction contained 4 bases not matched to a gene. The CDR3 covers 14 residues. CDR3 loop: CASSSGQGLYGYTF. CDR3 nucleotide sequence: TGTGCCAGCAGTTCGGGACAGGGCCTCTATGGCTACACCTTC.

The V and J genes are TRBV15 and TRBJ2-7; 7 bases are shared with TRBD1. The CDR3 contains 13 residues. The junction had 0 bases not matched to a gene; V was cut back by 4 bases and J by 0 bases. Per the germline V gene, CDR1 is LNHNV and CDR2 is YYDKDF (reference sequence). The CDR3 DNA follows: TGTGCCACCAGCAACAGGGGCTCCTACGAGCAGTACTTC. It is translated as CATSNRGSYEQYF.

The chain carries TRBV4-2 and TRBJ2-5; 7 positions agree with TRBD2. The CDR3 has 15 residues. Per germline, CDR1 LGHNA and CDR2 YNFKEQ. Trimming removed 5 bases from V and 3 bases from J; junction bases left unmatched: 9. CDR3 sequence reads: CASSGRGRIKETQYF. CDR3 sequence (DNA): TGTGCCAGCAGCGGGCGGGGGAGAATTAAAGAGACCCAGTACTTC.

The rearrangement joins TRBV12-3 or TRBV12-4 to TRBJ2-2, with 7 bases aligning to TRBD1. V lost 6 bases and J lost 1; bases outside the gene matches: 8. The CDR3 has 16 amino acids. CDR3 sequence reads: CASSPRQGENTGELFF. Written as DNA, the CDR3 is TGTGCCAGCAGCCCACGACAGGGCGAGAACACCGGGGAGCTGTTTTTT.

In its sample, this clonotype was seen many times. The genes are TRBV7-9 and TRBJ2-2; D gene ambiguous. The germline V gene encodes CDR1 SEHNR and CDR2 FQNEAQ (reference sequence). The CDR3 has 12 residues. The V end lost 2 bases, the J end lost 7 bases, and 5 bases lay between the germline ends. DNA for the CDR3: TGTGCCAGCAGCTTATTGAGCGGGGAGCTGTTTTTT. Its protein product is CASSLLSGELFF.

V usage is TRBV5-1 and J usage is TRBJ1-5; 7 nucleotides agree with TRBD1. After removal of 3 bases from V and 6 bases from J, the junction contained 6 bases not matched to a gene. The CDR3 consists of 14 residues. Per germline, CDR1 SGHRS and CDR2 YFSETQ. This CDR3 reads CASSYTGDGQPQHF. The DNA for the CDR3 is TGCGCCAGCAGCTATACAGGGGATGGTCAGCCCCAGCATTTT. The full variable domain, rest sourced from reference TRBV5-1 and TRBJ1-5, is KAGVTQTPRYLIKTRGQQVTLSCSPISGHRSVSWYQQTPGQGLQFLFEYFSETQRNKGNFPGRFSGRQFSNSRSEMNVSTLELGDSALYLCASSYTGDGQPQHFGDGTRLSIL.

This clonotype was detected ten times or more. The genes are TRBV20-1 and TRBJ1-5; D gene ambiguous. In germline, CDR1 is DFQATT, CDR2 SNEGSKA (reference sequence). V lost 6 bases and J 0 bases, leaving 18 bases between the germline ends. The CDR3 consists of 16 residues. The CDR3 spells CSAQKDSRLSNQPQHF. The CDR3 DNA reads TGCAGTGCGCAGAAGGACTCCAGGCTTAGCAATCAGCCCCAGCATTTT.

The V gene is TRBV11-2, the J gene TRBJ1-3; a possible D gene is TRBD1 (5 bases). The CDR3 totals 18 residues. The V end was cut by 6 bases, the J end by 2 bases, with 23 bases between. The germline V gene encodes CDR1 SGHAT and CDR2 FQNNGV. CDR3 amino acids: CASSRWGPRANAGNTIYF. Written as DNA, the CDR3 is TGTGCCAGCAGTCGCTGGGGCCCCAGGGCAAATGCTGGAAACACCATATATTTT.

This chain uses TRBV24-1 with TRBJ2-3; TRBD2 matches at 7 bases. Looked up from germline, CDR1 is KGHDR and CDR2 is SFDVKD. The CDR3 has 15 amino acids. With 4 bases clipped from V and 3 bases from J, the junction kept 6 bases outside the gene matches. In DNA, the CDR3 is TGTGCCACCAGTGAAGACCAAGCGGGGACAGATACGCAGTATTTT. This encodes CATSEDQAGTDTQYF.

This clonotype occurred once. This rearrangement joins TRBV19 to TRBJ1-2, with a weak D call TRBD1 (5 bases). Germline-derived CDR1 and CDR2 are LNHDA and SQIVND (reference sequence). The CDR3 sequence is 14 residues long. The V end was cut by 0 bases, the J end by 6 bases, with 11 bases between. The CDR3 coding sequence is TGTGCCAGTAGTATAGAAAGGGGACCCAATGGCTACACCTTC. It codes for CASSIERGPNGYTF.

This sequence joins TRBV12-3 or TRBV12-4 and TRBJ2-2, with D possibly TRBD2 on 6 matching bases. Trimming removed 6 bases at V and 4 bases at J, with 9 bases between. The CDR3 length is 13 residues. The CDR3 nucleotides are TGTGCCAGCAGGTGGACTACCACCGGGGAGCTGTTTTTT. Protein product: CASRWTTTGELFF.

Note on this clonotype: A junction boundary mismatches the germline segment, possibly from a read error. The chain employs TRBV6-5 and TRBJ2-3; 10 nucleotides match TRBD2. Germline V lookup: CDR1 MNHEY, CDR2 SVGAGI. This CDR3 has 15 residues. The CDR3 region has the DNA TGTGCCAGCAGTTTAGCACTAGCGGGGACCGATACGCAGTGTTTT. Its translation: CASSLALAGTDTQCF.

The chain has TRBV7-2 and TRBJ2-5; 13 bases map to TRBD2. Per germline, CDR1 SGHTA and CDR2 FQGNSA. V dropped 5 bases and J dropped 4; count of bases not matched to a gene: 7. The CDR3 loop spans 16 amino acids. This chain's CDR3 is CASSQTSGGAVETQYF. The CDR3 DNA is TGTGCCAGCAGCCAAACTAGCGGGGGGGCCGTAGAGACCCAGTACTTC.

This clonotype appeared many times. The genes are TRBV20-1 and TRBJ2-7; 7 nucleotides align to TRBD1. The CDR3 runs to 12 residues. CDR1 is DFQATT and CDR2 is SNEGSKA in the germline V gene (reference sequence). The V segment lost 4 bases and the J segment 3 bases; nucleotides outside the gene matches: 3. The CDR3 region has the DNA TGCAGTGCTACCGGGACAGTCTACGAGCAGTACGTC. This codes for CSATGTVYEQYV.

In this sample, this clonotype turned up many times. The chain couples TRBV5-4 to TRBJ2-7, with TRBD2 matching 11 bases. The germline gives CDR1 SGHNT, CDR2 YYREEE (reference sequence). Germline trimming cut 4 bases from V and 3 bases from J; bases unmatched to any gene: 6. CDR3 length: 15 amino acids. The CDR3 reads CASSPTSGGLYEQYF. The CDR3 nucleotides read TGTGCCAGCAGCCCAACTAGCGGGGGACTCTACGAGCAGTACTTC.

On this clonotype itself: Given a much more abundant clone one base away, this may be a read error. The rearrangement joins TRBV11-2 to TRBJ2-5; tentative D call: TRBD2 (6 bases). Looked up from germline, CDR1 is SGHAT and CDR2 is FQNNGV. The CDR3 consists of 15 residues. The DNA for the CDR3 is TGTGCCAGCAGCTTAGTGCCGGGGGATCAAGAGACCCTGTACTTC. Its protein product is CASSLVPGDQETLYF. Together with reference TRBV11-2 and TRBJ2-5, the CDR3 gives the full variable domain: EAGVAQSPRYKIIEKRQSVAFWCNPISGHATLYWYQQILGQGPKLLIQFQNNGVVDDSQLPKDRFSAERLKGVDSTLKIQPAKLEDSAVYLCASSLVPGDQETLYFGPGTRLLVL.

This clonotype has a handful of counts. The J gene is TRBJ2-5, the V gene TRBV20-1; 7 nucleotides match TRBD1. CDR1 and CDR2 (germline): DFQATT, SNEGSKA (reference sequence). The V and J ends lost 5 bases and 2 bases, in that order; junction bases with no gene match: 8. The CDR3 has 14 residues. DNA for the CDR3: TGCAGTGCTGAAACAGGGGTTAAGCAAGAGACCCAGTACTTC. Its protein is CSAETGVKQETQYF.

This clonotype was found a few times. The gene calls are TRBV5-6 and TRBJ2-5, with 8 bases aligning to TRBD1. This CDR3 contains 15 residues. Germline CDR1 SGHDT, CDR2 YYEEEE. The V segment lost 3 bases and the J segment 6 bases; nucleotides outside the gene matches: 10. CDR3 in DNA: TGTGCCAGCAGCTCCGGACAGGGTAGATTTAAGACCCAGTACTTC. Amino acid sequence: CASSSGQGRFKTQYF.

This clonotype was seen only a few times. This chain joins TRBV15 and TRBJ2-5; D uncertain. Trimming cost V 0 bases and J 4 bases, with 12 bases left between them. Germline-derived CDR1 and CDR2 are LNHNV and YYDKDF (reference sequence). The CDR3 is 15 amino acids. The CDR3 sequence: CATSRDLGLPETQYF. The DNA of the CDR3 is TGTGCCACCAGCAGAGATCTCGGTCTTCCAGAGACCCAGTACTTC.

This clonotype has at least ten counts. The chain is built from TRBV12-3 or TRBV12-4 and TRBJ1-2; D is unresolved. This CDR3 spans 12 amino acids. With 6 bases removed from V and 7 bases from J, the gap between germline ends came to 12 bases. The CDR3 here is CASSPDLAGYTF. In nucleotides, the CDR3 is TGTGCCAGCAGCCCCGACTTAGCTGGCTACACCTTC.